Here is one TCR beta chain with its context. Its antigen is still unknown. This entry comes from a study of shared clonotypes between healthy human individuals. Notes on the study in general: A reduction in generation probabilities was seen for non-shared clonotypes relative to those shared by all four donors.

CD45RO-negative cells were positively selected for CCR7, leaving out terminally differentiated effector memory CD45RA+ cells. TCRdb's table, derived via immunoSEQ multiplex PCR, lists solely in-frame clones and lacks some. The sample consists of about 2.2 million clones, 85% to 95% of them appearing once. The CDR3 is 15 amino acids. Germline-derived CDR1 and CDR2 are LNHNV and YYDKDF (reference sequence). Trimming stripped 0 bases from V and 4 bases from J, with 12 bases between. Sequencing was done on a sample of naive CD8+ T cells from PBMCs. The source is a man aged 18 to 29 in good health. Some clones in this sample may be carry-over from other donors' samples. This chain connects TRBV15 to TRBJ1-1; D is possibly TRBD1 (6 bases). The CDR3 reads CATSRERVQGTEAFF. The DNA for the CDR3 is TGTGCCACCAGCAGAGAGAGGGTACAGGGCACTGAAGCTTTCTTT.